This T cell receptor beta chain stems from a study of blood T cell repertoires in COVID-19. The protocol was immunoSEQ multiplex PCR, while the TCRdb copy is restricted to in-frame clones and leaves out a portion. The table lists about 130,000 clones, roughly 88% of them singletons. The ends were cut back, 1 base at V and 4 bases at J, with 12 bases in the middle. The CDR3 has 15 amino acids. Germline V CDR1 and CDR2: SGHDT, YYEEEE. This TCR derives from a man aged 50-60 years with acute or convalescent COVID-19. Material: peripheral blood. This chain connects TRBV5-6 to TRBJ1-3, with D perhaps TRBD1 (6 bases). This chain's CDR3 is CASSLYRAAGNTIYF. The DNA of the CDR3 is TGTGCCAGCAGCTTGTACAGGGCAGCCGGAAACACCATATATTTT.